Below are 26 T cell receptor beta chains sequenced from a single sample in a study of regulatory T cells in long-lasting Graves disease. Library construction for TCR beta used iRepertoire HTBI primers and Arm-PCR of CDR3 regions. TCRdb reprocessed the multiplex PCR reads with MiXCR, giving one entry per CDR3 protein. The top ten clones hold 20% to 25% of a sample with roughly 400,000 distinct CDR3 sequences, around 20% of them seen once. As for time point: persistent/refractory GD, antithyroid drugs over 5 years with positive TRAb. PBMCs provided the RNA from which the TCR library was made. The sample here was peripheral blood mononuclear cells (PBMCs), taken when the disease was refractory, from a patient treated with antithyroid drugs. These receptors were collected from a female donor with Graves disease.

The chain couples TRBV29-1 to TRBJ2-1, with D unresolved. In germline, CDR1 is SQVTM, CDR2 ANQGSEA. V dropped 2 bases and J dropped 3 bases, with 5 bases sitting between them. CDR3 length equals 12 residues. CDR3 loop: CSVESRYNEQFF. The DNA of the CDR3 is TGCAGCGTTGAATCTCGCTACAATGAGCAGTTCTTC.

The chain employs TRBV30 and TRBJ1-3, with no clear D. CDR3 length equals 15 residues. The ends were cut back, 4 bases at V and 0 bases at J, with 13 bases in the middle. Germline V gene sequence: CDR1 GTSNPN, CDR2 SVGIG (reference sequence). The CDR3 is CAWNDVVRSGNTIYF. The CDR3 coding sequence is TGTGCCTGGAATGACGTCGTACGCTCTGGAAACACCATATATTTT.

This clonotype has a handful of counts. The chain joins TRBV27 to TRBJ2-5; D unresolved. The CDR3 consists of 14 residues. V was trimmed by 5 bases and J by 4 bases, leaving 14 bases between them. The germline gives CDR1 MNHEY, CDR2 SMNVEV (reference sequence). CDR3 in amino acids: CASSNDPWRETQYF. The DNA of the CDR3 is TGTGCCAGCAGTAACGATCCCTGGCGAGAGACCCAGTACTTC.

This clonotype was seen repeatedly, ten times or more. The V gene is TRBV6-4, the J gene TRBJ1-5; tentative D call: TRBD1 (5 bases). The CDR3 spans 17 residues. From germline, CDR1 is MRHNA and CDR2 SNTAGT. Trimming shortened V by 4 bases and J by 4 bases, and 20 bases separated the two germline ends. The DNA for the CDR3 is TGTGCCAGCAGTGGGGACGCCAGGGCGAGGGCGAATCAGCCCCAGCATTTT. It specifies CASSGDARARANQPQHF.

The chain carries TRBV7-9 and TRBJ2-3; 9 nucleotides line up with TRBD1. Germline V CDR1 and CDR2: SEHNR, FQNEAQ (reference sequence). J was trimmed by 7 bases and V by 5 bases; bases with no gene match: 10. This CDR3 has 15 amino acids. CDR3 loop: CASSTTGTGTNTQYF. In nucleotides, the CDR3 is TGTGCCAGCAGCACGACCGGGACAGGGACGAATACGCAGTATTTT.

This clonotype was observed many times. The chain recombines TRBV30 with TRBJ1-5; D is uncertain. CDR1 GTSNPN and CDR2 SVGIG come from the germline V gene (reference sequence). The germline V and J ends were trimmed by 1 base and 7 bases, with 17 bases remaining between them. There are 15 residues in the CDR3. CDR3 sequence reads: CAWSEGRGNGQPQHF. The DNA for the CDR3 is TGTGCCTGGAGTGAAGGGCGGGGAAACGGCCAGCCCCAGCATTTT.

This chain uses TRBV20-1 with TRBJ1-6, with D tentatively TRBD1 (5 bases). V was shortened by 4 bases and J by 5 bases, with 9 bases between the two germline ends. Germline V gene data show CDR1 as DFQATT and CDR2 as SNEGSKA (reference sequence). This CDR3 region has 13 residues. CDR3 region: CSATGANNSPLHF. The CDR3 bases are TGCAGTGCTACCGGGGCGAATAATTCACCCCTCCACTTT.

The chain is built from TRBV7-2 and TRBJ2-2; 9 nucleotides line up with TRBD2. V lost 1 base, J lost 1 base, and 1 base stayed unmatched. CDR1 and CDR2 (germline): SGHTA, FQGNSA. The CDR3 is 16 residues long. Written as DNA, the CDR3 is TGTGCCAGCAGCTTAGTTAGCGGGAGGAACACCGGGGAGCTGTTTTTT. Its translation is CASSLVSGRNTGELFF.

This clonotype was observed many times. This chain connects TRBV6-2 or TRBV6-3 to TRBJ2-6; D gene ambiguous. CDR3 size: 16 residues. Germline loops: CDR1 MNHEY, CDR2 SVGEGT. V was pared by 3 bases and J by 4 bases, with 13 bases between. The CDR3 DNA reads as TGTGCCAGCAGTTATCCGATCGCAAACGGGGCCAACGTCCTGACTTTC. Translation: CASSYPIANGANVLTF.

In this sample, this clonotype turned up many times. V is TRBV6-1 and J is TRBJ2-7, with 10 bases identical to TRBD2. The CDR3 is 18 residues long. V lost 6 bases and J lost 5; bases outside the gene matches: 19. Germline loops: CDR1 MNHNS, CDR2 SASEGT. DNA of the CDR3: TGTGCCAGCAGCGACAAGAGCGGGAGGGTGAGGGGGGGCGACGAGCAGTACTTC. Amino acid sequence: CASSDKSGRVRGGDEQYF.

V usage is TRBV6-2 or TRBV6-3 and J usage is TRBJ2-1; D possibly matches TRBD1 or TRBD2 (5 bases each). Between the trimmed V and J ends, which lost 0 bases and 5 bases, there was a span of 23 bases. This CDR3 contains 19 residues. Germline V gene data show CDR1 as MNHEY and CDR2 as SVGEGT. The CDR3: CASSYSPPSLGEMNNEQFF. The DNA for the CDR3 is TGTGCCAGCAGTTACTCCCCCCCTAGTTTGGGGGAAATGAACAATGAGCAGTTCTTC.

The V and J genes are TRBV29-1 and TRBJ1-1, with a weak D call TRBD1 (5 bases). Trimming shortened V by 7 bases and J by 9 bases, and 12 bases separated the two germline ends. This CDR3 contains 10 residues. Germline CDR1 reads SQVTM; CDR2 reads ANQGSEA. The CDR3 DNA is TGCAGCGCAGGAACAGGTCAAGCTTTCTTT. As protein: CSAGTGQAFF.

The rearrangement links TRBV24-1 to TRBJ2-7; 10 bases align to TRBD2. This CDR3 is built from 17 residues. Trimming at V came to 4 bases and at J to 3 bases, leaving 11 bases not matched to a gene. Germline-derived CDR1 and CDR2 are KGHDR and SFDVKD. The CDR3 is CATSDPGLAASYYEQYF. The CDR3 region has the DNA TGTGCCACCAGTGACCCCGGACTAGCGGCTTCGTACTACGAGCAGTACTTC.

There are many counts of this clonotype. This chain's CDR3 is CASRMTGSVGSPLHF. CDR3 coding DNA: TGTGCCAGCAGGATGACAGGGTCCGTTGGTTCACCCCTCCACTTT. V is TRBV28 and J is TRBJ1-6, with TRBD1 identical over 7 bases. The germline CDR1 and CDR2 sequences are MDHEN and SYDVKM. Trimming at V came to 6 bases and at J to 9 bases, leaving 11 bases not matched to a gene. The CDR3 contains 15 residues.

This clonotype was detected only once. In DNA form, the CDR3 reads TGTGCCAGCAGTTCCAGCACTAGCGGGAGTGGGGAGACCCAGTACTTC. This gives the protein CASSSSTSGSGETQYF. This sequence joins TRBV12-3 or TRBV12-4 and TRBJ2-5; 11 bases match TRBD2. Unmatched junction bases numbered 9, after V lost 4 bases and J lost 5 bases. CDR3 length: 16 residues.

In regard to this clonotype: A read error may explain this, as a much larger clone is one base away. The rearrangement joins TRBV7-2 to TRBJ1-1, with D perhaps TRBD1 (5 bases). Germline V CDR1 and CDR2: SGHTA, FQGNSA. The CDR3 is made up of 12 amino acids. CDR3 residues: CASRNKGTEALF. CDR3 nucleotide sequence: TGTGCCAGCAGGAATAAAGGGACTGAAGCTCTCTTT.

This clonotype was seen ten or more times. CDR3 nucleotides: TGTGCCAGCAGTTTATCGTTGGGCCAGTGGTGGGCCCAGTACTTC. It translates to CASSLSLGQWWAQYF. The rearrangement joins TRBV27 to TRBJ2-5; D is uncertain. Between the trimmed V and J ends, which lost 0 bases and 9 bases, there was a span of 17 bases. The CDR3 is made up of 15 amino acids. Germline assignment: CDR1 MNHEY and CDR2 SMNVEV (reference sequence).

This clonotype was counted at least ten times. The chain links TRBV18 to TRBJ1-2; D gene unclear. Germline V gene data show CDR1 as KGHSH and CDR2 as LQKENI. The V end was cut by 1 base, the J end by 4 bases, with 7 bases between. The CDR3 consists of 13 residues. The CDR3: CASSPLEGYGYTF. The CDR3 DNA reads as TGTGCCAGCTCACCACTTGAGGGCTATGGCTACACCTTC.

The CDR3 here is CASRTGREQYF. For the CDR3, the DNA is TGTGCCAGCCGCACTGGGCGGGAGCAGTACTTC. The gene calls are TRBV7-9 and TRBJ2-7; D is undetermined. Trimming took off 8 bases at V and 7 bases at J, with 12 bases between the two ends. The germline CDR1 and CDR2 sequences are SEHNR and FQNEAQ (reference sequence). CDR3 length: 11 amino acids.

V is TRBV4-3 and J is TRBJ1-1; no definite D call. CDR1 and CDR2 from the germline V gene are LGHNA and YSLEER. The CDR3 has 15 amino acids. The germline V and J ends were trimmed by 2 bases and 0 bases, with 10 bases remaining between them. The CDR3 DNA reads as TGCGCCAGCAGCCAAATTCATCGGATGAACACTGAAGCTTTCTTT. Its protein product is CASSQIHRMNTEAFF.

This clonotype was observed a handful of times. The gene calls are TRBV20-1 and TRBJ2-7; 9 bases align to TRBD1. V shed 6 bases and J 7 bases; nucleotides not matched to a gene: 7. Germline-derived CDR1 and CDR2 are DFQATT and SNEGSKA (reference sequence). The CDR3 totals 12 residues. In DNA form, the CDR3 reads TGCAGTGCGGGGGACAGGGCTGGAGAGCAGTACTTC. It is translated as CSAGDRAGEQYF.

This clonotype was seen repeatedly, ten times or more. The chain is built from TRBV28 and TRBJ2-7; no clear D. The CDR3 is 11 residues long. Trimming cost V 2 bases and J 5 bases, with 4 bases left between them. CDR1 and CDR2 from the germline V gene are MDHEN and SYDVKM. The CDR3 region is CASSLIHEQYF. The CDR3 DNA reads as TGTGCCAGCAGTTTAATCCACGAGCAGTACTTC.

This clonotype was detected many times. The chain combines TRBV6-2 or TRBV6-3 with TRBJ1-1, with a tentative D call TRBD1 (6 bases). CDR1 and CDR2 from the germline V gene are MNHEY and SVGEGT. The V end lost 5 bases, the J end lost 7 bases, and 17 bases lay between the germline ends. This CDR3 contains 14 residues. CDR3 region: CASSEENRVGEAFF. CDR3 nucleotide sequence: TGTGCCAGCAGTGAGGAAAACAGGGTAGGTGAAGCTTTCTTT.

This chain links TRBV7-3 with TRBJ2-6; 7 bases line up with TRBD1. The length of the CDR3 is 17 residues. Trimming took 6 bases from V and 0 from J; bases not matched to a gene: 8. Germline assignment: CDR1 SGHTA and CDR2 FQGTGA. The CDR3 DNA reads as TGTGCCAGCAGGAGTCGGGACAGATTCTCTGGGGCCAACGTCCTGACTTTC. Encoded protein: CASRSRDRFSGANVLTF.

This clonotype was counted many times. The V gene is TRBV28, the J gene TRBJ2-7; 8 positions match TRBD1. Trimming at V came to 5 bases and at J to 4 bases, leaving 7 bases not matched to a gene. This CDR3 spans 14 amino acids. Per germline, CDR1 MDHEN and CDR2 SYDVKM. This CDR3 is CASSTQGAGYEQYF. As DNA, the CDR3 is TGTGCCAGCAGTACGCAGGGGGCAGGATACGAGCAGTACTTC.

The CDR3: CASTRAASNEKLFF. CDR3 DNA: TGTGCCAGCACCAGGGCGGCCTCTAATGAAAAACTGTTTTTT. The V and J genes are TRBV28 and TRBJ1-4, with D tentatively TRBD1 (5 bases). Deletions cut 7 bases from V and 3 bases from J, with 12 bases between. CDR3 length: 14 amino acids. CDR1 and CDR2 from the germline V gene are MDHEN and SYDVKM.